Listed below are T cell receptor beta chains from one sample, sequenced in a study of T cells in Graves' hyperthyroidism and ophthalmopathy. TCRdb reanalysed the multiplex PCR reads using MiXCR and keeps one entry per CDR3 protein. This sample has some 300,000 distinct CDR3 sequences, with roughly 17% found just once. The sample was blood. The receptors originated from a man aged 25-45 years with Graves' hyperthyroidism. CDR3s include the opening cysteine and the closing phenylalanine or tryptophan.

J gene,V gene,CDR3 protein
TRBJ1-2,TRBV12-3/TRBV12-4,CASSLALGGYTF
TRBJ2-7,TRBV9,CASSVAGFGEQYF
TRBJ2-1,TRBV7-9,CASSLPITQTQSELGRQQFF
TRBJ1-5,TRBV20-1,CSARDPQSNQPQHF
TRBJ2-7,TRBV3-1,CASSRGLTAYEQYF
TRBJ1-2,TRBV29-1,CSVGVFPYGYTF
TRBJ1-1,TRBV12-3/TRBV12-4,CASLPGVSGLRNTEAFF
TRBJ2-7,TRBV6-1,CASDKDVMLPYEQYF
TRBJ2-1,TRBV11-3,CASSLDLSRNEQFF
TRBJ2-1,TRBV20-1,CSWTRLSDNEQFF
TRBJ2-7,TRBV10-3,CATIPGAGGFYEQYF
TRBJ2-1,TRBV11-3,CASSPNALGTSGRAAEQFF
TRBJ2-1,TRBV5-1,CASSLRSWTSKTNEQFF
TRBJ2-3,TRBV6-1,CASSEAGVGGTDTQYF
TRBJ1-2,TRBV11-2,CASSLRERGYTF
TRBJ2-7,TRBV9,CASSVARGSYEQYF
TRBJ2-7,TRBV7-3,CASSLRLAGAHEQYF
TRBJ2-1,TRBV20-1,CSASKVGISYNEQFF
TRBJ2-5,TRBV19,CASRARGRPQETQYF
TRBJ2-2,TRBV11-3,CASSAEPGQGAGGELFF
TRBJ2-1,TRBV20-1,CSARSDRGATYNEQFF
TRBJ1-1,TRBV28,CASSLAGGYTEAFF
TRBJ1-3,TRBV27,CASMGVSGNTIYF
TRBJ1-4,TRBV19,CASSVAAEKLFF
TRBJ2-1,TRBV28,CASSLGGRAEDEQFF